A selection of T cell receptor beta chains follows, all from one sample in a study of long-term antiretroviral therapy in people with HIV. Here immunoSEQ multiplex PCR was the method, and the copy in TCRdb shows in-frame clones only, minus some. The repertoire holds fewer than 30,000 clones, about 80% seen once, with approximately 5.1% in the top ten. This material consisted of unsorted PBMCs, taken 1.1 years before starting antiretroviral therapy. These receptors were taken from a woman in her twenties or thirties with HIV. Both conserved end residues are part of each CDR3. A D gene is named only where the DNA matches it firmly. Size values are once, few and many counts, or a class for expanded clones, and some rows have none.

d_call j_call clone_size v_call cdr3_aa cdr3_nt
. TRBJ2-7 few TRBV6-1 CASSLSGFPLEQYF TGTGCCAGCAGTCTGTCCGGATTCCCGCTCGAGCAGTACTTC
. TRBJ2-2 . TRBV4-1 CASSPPGTQNTGELFF TGCGCCAGCAGCCCGCCCGGGACACAAAACACCGGGGAGCTGTTTTTT
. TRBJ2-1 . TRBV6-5 CASSPPRGGGEQFF TGTGCCAGCAGTCCCCCCCGCGGCGGAGGGGAGCAGTTCTTC
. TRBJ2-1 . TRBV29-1 CSVVQGVNEQFF TGCAGCGTTGTACAGGGTGTGAATGAGCAGTTCTTC
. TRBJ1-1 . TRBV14 CASKAGLYTEAFF TGTGCCAGCAAAGCAGGCCTATACACTGAAGCTTTCTTT
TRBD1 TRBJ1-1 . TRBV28 CASRKGQTNTEAFF TGTGCCAGCAGGAAGGGACAGACCAACACTGAAGCTTTCTTT
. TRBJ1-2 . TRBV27 CASSLGRGYGYTF TGTGCCAGCAGTTTAGGCAGAGGCTATGGCTACACCTTC
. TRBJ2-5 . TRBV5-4 CASRRRSDQETQYF TGTGCCAGCAGACGCCGCAGCGACCAAGAGACCCAGTACTTC
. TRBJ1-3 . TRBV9 CASSGTIGNTIYF TGTGCCAGCAGCGGGACTATTGGAAACACCATATATTTT
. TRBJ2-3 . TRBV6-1 CASSVLGDTQYF TGTGCCAGCAGTGTGTTGGGAGATACGCAGTATTTT
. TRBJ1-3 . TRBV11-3 CASSFSRQTELISGNTIYF TGTGCCAGCAGCTTTTCGCGCCAGACAGAATTGATCTCTGGAAACACCATATATTTT
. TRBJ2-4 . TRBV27 CASSGHAEIQYF TGTGCCAGCAGTGGACACGCCGAGATTCAGTACTTC
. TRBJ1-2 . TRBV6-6 CASSVRGPFNYGYTF TGTGCCAGCAGTGTCAGGGGCCCTTTTAACTATGGCTACACCTTC
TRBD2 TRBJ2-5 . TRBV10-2 CASSESLAGGQETQYF TGCGCCAGCAGTGAGTCTCTAGCGGGGGGACAAGAGACCCAGTACTTC
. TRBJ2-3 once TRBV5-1 CASSLTITLGWDTQYF TGCGCCAGCAGCTTGACAATTACGTTGGGGTGGGATACGCAGTATTTT
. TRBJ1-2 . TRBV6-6 CASSYQGSNYGYTF TGTGCCAGCAGTTACCAGGGGTCTAACTATGGCTACACCTTC
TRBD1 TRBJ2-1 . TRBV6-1 CASRDRGSLSNEQFF TGTGCCAGCAGGGACAGGGGGTCCCTATCCAATGAGCAGTTCTTC
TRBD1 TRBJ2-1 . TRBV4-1 CASSQVRGQASNEQFF TGCGCCAGCAGCCAAGTTAGGGGGCAGGCAAGCAATGAGCAGTTCTTC
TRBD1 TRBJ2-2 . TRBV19 CASSIENRGKGELFF TGTGCCAGTAGTATAGAGAACAGGGGGAAGGGGGAGCTGTTTTTT
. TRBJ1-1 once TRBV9 CASSLEAGPMNTEAFF TGTGCCAGCAGCCTGGAGGCAGGGCCCATGAACACTGAAGCTTTCTTT
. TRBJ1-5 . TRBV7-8 CASKGSDEGFNQPQHF TGTGCCAGCAAGGGCAGCGACGAGGGCTTCAATCAGCCCCAGCATTTT
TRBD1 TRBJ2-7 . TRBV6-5 CASRTRQGRNEQYF TGTGCCAGCAGGACACGACAGGGCAGGAACGAGCAGTACTTC
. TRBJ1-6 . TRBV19 CASSIPSIAPLHF TGTGCCAGTAGTATTCCAAGCATCGCACCCCTCCACTTT
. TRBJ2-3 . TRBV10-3 CAISEDKTDTQYF TGTGCCATCAGTGAGGATAAAACAGATACGCAGTATTTT
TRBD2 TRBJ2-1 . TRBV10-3 CAISTSGGYNEQFF TGTGCCATCAGTACTAGCGGGGGTTACAATGAGCAGTTCTTC
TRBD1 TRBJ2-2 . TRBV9 CASSDDDRATGELFF TGTGCCAGCAGCGACGATGACAGGGCCACGGGGGAGCTGTTTTTT
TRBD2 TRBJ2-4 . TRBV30 CAWSDSNPLAGGNIQYF TGTGCCTGGAGTGACTCTAATCCACTAGCGGGGGGAAACATTCAGTACTTC
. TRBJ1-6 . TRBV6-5 CASSRGSSYNSPLHF TGTGCCAGCAGTCGGGGAAGCTCCTATAATTCACCCCTCCACTTT
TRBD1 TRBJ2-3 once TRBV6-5 CASSAGQDLDTQYF TGTGCCAGCAGTGCTGGACAGGACTTAGATACGCAGTATTTT